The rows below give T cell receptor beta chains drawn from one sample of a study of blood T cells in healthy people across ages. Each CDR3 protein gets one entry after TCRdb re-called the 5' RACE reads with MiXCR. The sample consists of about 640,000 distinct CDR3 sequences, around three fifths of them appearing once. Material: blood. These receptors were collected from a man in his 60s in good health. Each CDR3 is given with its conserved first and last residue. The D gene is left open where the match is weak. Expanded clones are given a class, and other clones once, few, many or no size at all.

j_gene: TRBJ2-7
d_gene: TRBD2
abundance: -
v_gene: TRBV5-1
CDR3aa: CASSSSGKGLAGYEQYF
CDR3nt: TGCGCCAGCAGCTCCTCGGGCAAGGGACTAGCGGGCTACGAGCAGTACTTC

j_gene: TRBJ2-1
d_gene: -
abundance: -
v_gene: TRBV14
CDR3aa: CASSLFKYNEQFF
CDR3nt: TGTGCCAGCAGCCTTTTTAAATACAATGAGCAGTTCTTC

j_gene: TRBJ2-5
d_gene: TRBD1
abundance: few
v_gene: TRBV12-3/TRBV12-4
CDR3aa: CASRQGAQETQYF
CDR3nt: TGTGCCAGCAGACAGGGGGCACAAGAGACCCAGTACTTC

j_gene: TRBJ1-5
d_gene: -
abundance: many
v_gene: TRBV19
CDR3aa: CASSMDGNQPQHF
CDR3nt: TGTGCCAGTAGTATGGACGGCAATCAGCCCCAGCATTTT

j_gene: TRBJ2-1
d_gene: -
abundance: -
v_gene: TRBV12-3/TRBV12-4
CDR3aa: CASSLSYGNEQFF
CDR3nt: TGTGCCAGCAGTTTATCCTATGGGAATGAGCAGTTCTTC

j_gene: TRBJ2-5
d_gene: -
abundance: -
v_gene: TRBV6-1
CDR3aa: CASSHGGAGLETQYF
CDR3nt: TGTGCCAGCAGCCACGGAGGGGCAGGGTTAGAGACCCAGTACTTC

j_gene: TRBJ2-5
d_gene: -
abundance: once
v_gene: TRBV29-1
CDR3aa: CSVEVWMGETQYF
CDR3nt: TGCAGCGTTGAAGTATGGATGGGGGAGACCCAGTACTTC

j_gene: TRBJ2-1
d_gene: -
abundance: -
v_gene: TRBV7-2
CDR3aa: CASSQQTGPNQQFF
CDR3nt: TGTGCCAGCAGCCAGCAGACAGGACCCAATCAGCAGTTCTTC

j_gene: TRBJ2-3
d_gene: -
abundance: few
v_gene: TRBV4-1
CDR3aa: CASSQGPDSTDTQYF
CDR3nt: TGCGCCAGCAGCCAAGGGCCTGATAGCACAGATACGCAGTATTTT

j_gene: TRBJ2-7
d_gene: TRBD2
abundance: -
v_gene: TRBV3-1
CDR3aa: CASSRVQTSSYEQYF
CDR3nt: TGTGCCAGCAGCCGTGTTCAGACTAGCAGCTACGAGCAGTACTTC

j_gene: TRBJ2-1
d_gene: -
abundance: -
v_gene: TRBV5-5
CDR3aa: CASSLGRAARNEQFF
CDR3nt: TGTGCCAGCAGCTTGGGGCGGGCCGCAAGAAATGAGCAGTTCTTC

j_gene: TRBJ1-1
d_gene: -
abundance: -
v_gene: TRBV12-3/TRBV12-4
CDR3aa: CASRFLSPNTEAFF
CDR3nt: TGTGCCAGCAGATTTTTGTCCCCGAACACTGAAGCTTTCTTT

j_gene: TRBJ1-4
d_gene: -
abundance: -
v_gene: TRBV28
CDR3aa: CASSHYQGEKLFF
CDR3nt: TGTGCCAGCAGCCATTACCAGGGCGAAAAACTGTTTTTT

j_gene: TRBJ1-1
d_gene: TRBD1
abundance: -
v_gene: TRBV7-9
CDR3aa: CASSVVGGAYAEAFF
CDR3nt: TGTGCCAGCAGCGTGGTAGGGGGCGCGTATGCTGAAGCTTTCTTT

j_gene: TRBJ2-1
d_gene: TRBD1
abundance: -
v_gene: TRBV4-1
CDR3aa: CASSQGGGTGKYNEQFF
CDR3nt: TGCGCCAGCAGCCAAGGAGGGGGGACAGGGAAATACAATGAGCAGTTCTTC

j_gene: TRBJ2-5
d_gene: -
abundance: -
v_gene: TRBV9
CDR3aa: CASSVGGGVETQYF
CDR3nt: TGTGCCAGCAGCGTTGGGGGCGGTGTGGAGACCCAGTACTTC

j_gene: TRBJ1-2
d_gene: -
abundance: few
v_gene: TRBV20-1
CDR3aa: CSARDQPQDYGYTF
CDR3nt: TGCAGTGCTAGAGATCAACCGCAGGACTATGGCTACACCTTC

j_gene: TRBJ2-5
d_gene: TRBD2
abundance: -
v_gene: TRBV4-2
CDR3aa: CASSQEMAGGNQETQYF
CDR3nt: TGTGCCAGCAGCCAAGAGATGGCGGGGGGGAACCAAGAGACCCAGTACTTC

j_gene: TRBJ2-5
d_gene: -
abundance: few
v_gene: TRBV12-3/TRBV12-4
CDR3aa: CASRRYREGETQYF
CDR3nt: TGTGCCAGCAGACGGTACAGGGAAGGAGAGACCCAGTACTTC

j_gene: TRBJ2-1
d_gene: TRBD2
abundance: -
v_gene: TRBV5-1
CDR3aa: CASSLLTSGGRGDEQFF
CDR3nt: TGCGCCAGCAGCCTACTGACTAGCGGGGGCCGCGGGGATGAGCAGTTCTTC

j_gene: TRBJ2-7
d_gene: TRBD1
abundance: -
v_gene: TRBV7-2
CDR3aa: CASSLGQGITYEQYF
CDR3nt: TGTGCCAGCAGCTTAGGACAGGGAATCACGTACGAGCAGTACTTC

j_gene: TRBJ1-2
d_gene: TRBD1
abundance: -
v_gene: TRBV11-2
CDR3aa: CASSVDRGTLYGYTF
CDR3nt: TGTGCCAGCAGCGTAGACAGGGGAACACTCTATGGCTACACCTTC

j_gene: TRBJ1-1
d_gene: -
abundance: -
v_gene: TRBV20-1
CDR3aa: CSVSGPNTEAFF
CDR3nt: TGCAGTGTAAGTGGCCCCAACACTGAAGCTTTCTTT

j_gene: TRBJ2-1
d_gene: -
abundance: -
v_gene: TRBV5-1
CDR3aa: CASSFVVDNEQFF
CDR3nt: TGCGCCAGCAGCTTTGTGGTTGACAATGAGCAGTTCTTC

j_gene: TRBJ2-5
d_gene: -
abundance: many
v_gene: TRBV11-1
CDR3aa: CASSLDGRETQYF
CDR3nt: TGTGCCAGCAGCTTAGATGGAAGGGAGACCCAGTACTTC

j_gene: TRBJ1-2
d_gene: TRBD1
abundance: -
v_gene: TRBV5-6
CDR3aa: CASSVTGGSFGYTF
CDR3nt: TGTGCCAGCAGCGTGACAGGGGGCAGCTTTGGCTACACCTTC

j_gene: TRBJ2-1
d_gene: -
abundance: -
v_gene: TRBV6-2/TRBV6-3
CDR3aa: CASSSQETQFF
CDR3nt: TGTGCCAGCAGTTCACAAGAGACCCAGTTCTTC

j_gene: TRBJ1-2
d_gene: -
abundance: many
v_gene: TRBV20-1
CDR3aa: CSAREGPVDGYGYTF
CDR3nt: TGCAGTGCTAGAGAGGGGCCAGTTGACGGCTATGGCTACACCTTC

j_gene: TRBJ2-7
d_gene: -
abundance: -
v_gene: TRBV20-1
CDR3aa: CSAGMGSSYEQYF
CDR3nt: TGCAGTGCGGGAATGGGGAGCTCCTACGAGCAGTACTTC

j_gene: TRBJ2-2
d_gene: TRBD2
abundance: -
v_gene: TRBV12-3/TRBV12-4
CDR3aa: CASSERGWGTGELFF
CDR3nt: TGTGCCAGCAGCGAGCGGGGATGGGGAACCGGGGAGCTGTTTTTT

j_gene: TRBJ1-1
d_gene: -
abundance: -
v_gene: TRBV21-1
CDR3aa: CASSKEDRGQPLNTEAFF
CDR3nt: TGTGCCAGCAGCAAAGAGGACAGGGGGCAACCCTTGAACACTGAAGCTTTCTTT

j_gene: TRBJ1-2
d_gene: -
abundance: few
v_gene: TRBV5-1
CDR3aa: CASRPPGQGGGYTF
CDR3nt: TGCGCCAGCAGGCCACCGGGACAAGGTGGGGGCTACACCTTC

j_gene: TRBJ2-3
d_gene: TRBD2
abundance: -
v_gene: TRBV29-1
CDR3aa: CSVRTSFRTDTQYF
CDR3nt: TGCAGCGTAAGGACTAGCTTTCGCACAGATACGCAGTATTTT

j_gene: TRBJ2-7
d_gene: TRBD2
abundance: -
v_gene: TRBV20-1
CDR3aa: CSARVAGLYERYF
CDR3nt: TGCAGTGCTAGGGTAGCGGGGCTGTACGAGCGGTACTTC

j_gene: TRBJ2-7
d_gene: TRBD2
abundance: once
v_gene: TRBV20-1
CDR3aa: CSAGVTSGGYREQYF
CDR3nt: TGCAGTGCAGGGGTGACTAGCGGGGGGTATCGCGAGCAGTACTTC

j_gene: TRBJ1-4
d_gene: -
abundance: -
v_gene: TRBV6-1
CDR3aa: CASTSGGEEEKLFF
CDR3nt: TGTGCCAGCACTTCCGGGGGGGAAGAAGAAAAACTGTTTTTT

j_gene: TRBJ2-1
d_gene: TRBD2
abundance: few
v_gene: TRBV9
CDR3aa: CASSVAGGAGGNEQFF
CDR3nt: TGTGCCAGCAGCGTAGCCGGCGGAGCGGGGGGGAATGAGCAGTTCTTC

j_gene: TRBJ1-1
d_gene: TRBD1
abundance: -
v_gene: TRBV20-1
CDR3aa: CSARQGLGTEAFF
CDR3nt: TGCAGTGCCCGACAGGGGTTGGGCACTGAAGCTTTCTTT

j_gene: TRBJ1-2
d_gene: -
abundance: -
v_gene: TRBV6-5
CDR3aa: CASSYDRIYGYTF
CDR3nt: TGTGCCAGCAGTTACGACAGGATCTATGGCTACACCTTC

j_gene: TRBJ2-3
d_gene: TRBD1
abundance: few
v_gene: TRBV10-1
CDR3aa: CASSGQGGRTDTQYF
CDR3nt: TGCGCCAGCAGCGGACAGGGAGGACGGACAGATACGCAGTATTTT

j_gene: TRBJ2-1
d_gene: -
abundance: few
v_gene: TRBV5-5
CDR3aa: CASSLAAHNEQFF
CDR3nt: TGTGCCAGCAGCTTGGCGGCTCACAATGAGCAGTTCTTC

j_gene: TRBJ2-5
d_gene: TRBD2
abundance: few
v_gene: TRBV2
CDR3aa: CASSEREGSGAQYF
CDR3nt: TGTGCCAGCAGTGAAAGGGAGGGATCGGGCGCCCAGTACTTC

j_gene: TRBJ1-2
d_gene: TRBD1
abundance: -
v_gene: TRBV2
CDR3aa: CASSGQGRVTGYTF
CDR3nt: TGTGCCAGCAGTGGACAGGGCCGGGTCACTGGCTACACCTTC

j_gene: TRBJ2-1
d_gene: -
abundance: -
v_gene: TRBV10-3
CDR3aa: CAISESVTGNEQFF
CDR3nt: TGTGCCATCAGTGAGTCAGTGACGGGCAATGAGCAGTTCTTC

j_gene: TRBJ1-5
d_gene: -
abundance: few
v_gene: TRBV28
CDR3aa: CAARAGNKPQHF
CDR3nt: TGTGCGGCGAGGGCAGGGAACAAGCCCCAGCATTTT

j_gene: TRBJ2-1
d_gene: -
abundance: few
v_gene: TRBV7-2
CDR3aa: CASSLSGQGGEQFF
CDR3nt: TGTGCCAGCAGCTTATCCGGGCAGGGGGGTGAGCAGTTCTTC

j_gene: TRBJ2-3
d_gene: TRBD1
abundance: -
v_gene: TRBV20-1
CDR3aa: CSARTPTGRMDTQYF
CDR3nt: TGCAGTGCTAGAACGCCGACAGGGCGGATGGATACGCAGTATTTT

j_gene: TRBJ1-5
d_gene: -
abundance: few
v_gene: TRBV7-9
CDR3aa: CASSLTSAGHLNQPQHF
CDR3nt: TGTGCCAGCAGCTTAACTTCGGCAGGGCACCTCAATCAGCCCCAGCATTTT

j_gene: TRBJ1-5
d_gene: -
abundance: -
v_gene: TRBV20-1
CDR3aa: CSARAGASNQPQHF
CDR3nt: TGCAGTGCTAGAGCAGGGGCTAGCAATCAGCCCCAGCATTTT

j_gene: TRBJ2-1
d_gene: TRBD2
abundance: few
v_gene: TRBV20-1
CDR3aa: CSARVPLAGGPNEQFF
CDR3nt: TGCAGTGCTAGAGTTCCGCTAGCGGGGGGGCCAAATGAGCAGTTCTTC

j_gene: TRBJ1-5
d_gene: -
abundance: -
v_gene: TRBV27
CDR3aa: CASIGRPGHQPQHF
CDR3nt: TGTGCCAGCATAGGACGGCCGGGGCATCAGCCCCAGCATTTT

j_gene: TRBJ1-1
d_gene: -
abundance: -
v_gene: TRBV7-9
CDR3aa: CAGSLENEAFF
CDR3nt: TGTGCCGGCAGCTTAGAGAATGAAGCTTTCTTT

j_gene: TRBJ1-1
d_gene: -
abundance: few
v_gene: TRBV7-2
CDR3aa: CASSIQTENTEAFF
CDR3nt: TGTGCCAGCAGCATACAGACAGAGAACACTGAAGCTTTCTTT